Given below is one T cell receptor (beta chain) in context. Germline V CDR1 and CDR2: SNHLY, FYNNEI. J was trimmed by 0 bases and V by 4 bases; bases with no gene match: 7. The CDR3 sequence is 16 residues long. These data come from a study of blood T cell repertoires in COVID-19. In the authors' workflow: Estimates of nucleated cell counts were drawn from the amplification of reference gene primers. The table came from immunoSEQ multiplex PCR; TCRdb's copy has only in-frame clones and leaves some out. D and trimming come from the DNA, and the V and J calls and clone size come from that table. The sample holds 140,000 to 150,000 clones; approximately 86% are singletons and the top ten take 1.8%.

The TCR was taken from a man in his 70s with acute or convalescent COVID-19. This chain joins TRBV2 and TRBJ2-5; 8 bases align to TRBD2. Material for sequencing was peripheral blood. CDR3 in DNA: TGTGCCAGCAGTGGTTATGGTAGCGGGGACCAAGAGACCCAGTACTTC. The encoded protein is CASSGYGSGDQETQYF.